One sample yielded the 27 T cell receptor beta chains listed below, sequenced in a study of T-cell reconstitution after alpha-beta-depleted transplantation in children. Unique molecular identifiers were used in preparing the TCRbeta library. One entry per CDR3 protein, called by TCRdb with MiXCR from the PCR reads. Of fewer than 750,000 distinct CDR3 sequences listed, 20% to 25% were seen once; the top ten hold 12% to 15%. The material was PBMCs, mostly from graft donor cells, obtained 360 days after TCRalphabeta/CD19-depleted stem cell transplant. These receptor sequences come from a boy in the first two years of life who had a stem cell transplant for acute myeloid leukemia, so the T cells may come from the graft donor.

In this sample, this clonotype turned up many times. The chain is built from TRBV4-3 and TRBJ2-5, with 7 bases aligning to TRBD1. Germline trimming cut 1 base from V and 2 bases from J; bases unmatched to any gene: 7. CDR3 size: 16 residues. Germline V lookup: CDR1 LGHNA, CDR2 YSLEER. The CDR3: CASSQGLTGIQETQYF. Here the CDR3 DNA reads TGCGCCAGCAGCCAAGGTCTGACAGGGATACAAGAGACCCAGTACTTC.

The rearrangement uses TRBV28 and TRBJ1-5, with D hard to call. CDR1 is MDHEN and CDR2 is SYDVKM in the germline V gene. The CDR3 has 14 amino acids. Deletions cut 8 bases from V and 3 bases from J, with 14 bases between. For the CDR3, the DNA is TGTGCCAGCCGGACGGGCGTCGCCAATCAGCCCCAGCATTTT. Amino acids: CASRTGVANQPQHF. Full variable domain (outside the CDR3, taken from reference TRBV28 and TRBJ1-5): DVKVTQSSRYLVKRTGEKVFLECVQDMDHENMFWYRQDPGLGLRLIYFSYDVKMKEKGDIPEGYSVSREKKERFSLILESASTNQTSMYLCASRTGVANQPQHFGDGTRLSIL.

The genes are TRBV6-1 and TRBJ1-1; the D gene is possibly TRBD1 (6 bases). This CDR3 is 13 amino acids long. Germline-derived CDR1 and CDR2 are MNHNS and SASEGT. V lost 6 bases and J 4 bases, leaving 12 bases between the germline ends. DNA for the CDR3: TGTGCCAGCAGCGTCGACAGGCTCACTGAAGCTTTCTTT. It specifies CASSVDRLTEAFF.

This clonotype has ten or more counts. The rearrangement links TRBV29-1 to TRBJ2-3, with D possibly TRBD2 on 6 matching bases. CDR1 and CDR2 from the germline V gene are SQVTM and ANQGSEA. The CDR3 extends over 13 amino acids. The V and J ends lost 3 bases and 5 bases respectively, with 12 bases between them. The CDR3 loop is CSVDWLGGDTQYF. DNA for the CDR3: TGCAGCGTTGACTGGCTCGGGGGAGATACGCAGTATTTT.

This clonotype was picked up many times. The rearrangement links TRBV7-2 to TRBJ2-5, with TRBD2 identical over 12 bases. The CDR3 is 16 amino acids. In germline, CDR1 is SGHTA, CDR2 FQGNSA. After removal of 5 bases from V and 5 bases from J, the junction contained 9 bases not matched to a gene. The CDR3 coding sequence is TGTGCCAGCAGCCCCTCTAGCGGGGGGGAGGGGGAGACCCAGTACTTC. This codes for CASSPSSGGEGETQYF.

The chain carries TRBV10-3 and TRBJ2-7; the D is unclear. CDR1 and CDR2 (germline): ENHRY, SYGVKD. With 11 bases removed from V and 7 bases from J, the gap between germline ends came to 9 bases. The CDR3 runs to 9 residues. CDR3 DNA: TGTGCCCACCCTCAGGAGCAGTACGTC. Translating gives CAHPQEQYV.

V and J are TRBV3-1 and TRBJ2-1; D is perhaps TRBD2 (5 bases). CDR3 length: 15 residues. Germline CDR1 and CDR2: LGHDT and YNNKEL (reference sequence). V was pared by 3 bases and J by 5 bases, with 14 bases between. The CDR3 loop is CASSHMNAEDNEQFF. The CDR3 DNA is TGTGCCAGCAGCCACATGAACGCGGAGGACAATGAGCAGTTCTTC.

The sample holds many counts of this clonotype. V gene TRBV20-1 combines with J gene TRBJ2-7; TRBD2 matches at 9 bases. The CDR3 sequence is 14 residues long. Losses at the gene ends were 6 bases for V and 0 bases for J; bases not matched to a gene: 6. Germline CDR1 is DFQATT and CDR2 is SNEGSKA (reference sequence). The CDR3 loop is CSAISGGLSYEQYV. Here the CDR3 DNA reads TGCAGTGCCATAAGCGGGGGGCTCTCCTACGAGCAGTACGTC.

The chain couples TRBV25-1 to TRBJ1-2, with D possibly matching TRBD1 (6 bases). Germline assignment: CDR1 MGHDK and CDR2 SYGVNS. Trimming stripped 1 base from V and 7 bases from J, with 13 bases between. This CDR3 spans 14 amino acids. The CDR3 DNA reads TGTGCCAGCAGTGAATTTGGGACATCGACTGGCTACACCTTC. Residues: CASSEFGTSTGYTF.

The CDR3: CSVKEGAWEEAFF. CDR3 in DNA: TGCAGCGTCAAGGAGGGGGCTTGGGAAGAAGCTTTCTTT. The rearrangement links TRBV20-1 to TRBJ1-1; 7 bases fit TRBD1. Germline V CDR1 and CDR2: DFQATT, SNEGSKA (reference sequence). The CDR3 runs 13 residues.

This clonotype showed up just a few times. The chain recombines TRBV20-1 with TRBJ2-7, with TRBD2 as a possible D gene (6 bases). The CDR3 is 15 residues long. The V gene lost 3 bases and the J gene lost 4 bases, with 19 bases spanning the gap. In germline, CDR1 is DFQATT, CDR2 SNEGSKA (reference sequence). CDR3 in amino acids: CSASPRGGNLYEQYF. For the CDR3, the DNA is TGCAGTGCTAGCCCTCGGGGAGGCAACCTATACGAGCAGTACTTC.

The DNA of the CDR3 is TGCGCCAGCAGCTTGTGGACAGGAATAATCAATGAGCAGTTCTTC. Its protein product is CASSLWTGIINEQFF. The chain has TRBV5-1 and TRBJ2-1, with 7 nucleotides matching TRBD1. Trimming took 1 base from V and 6 from J; bases not matched to a gene: 7. This CDR3 is 15 amino acids long. Germline CDR1 SGHRS, CDR2 YFSETQ.

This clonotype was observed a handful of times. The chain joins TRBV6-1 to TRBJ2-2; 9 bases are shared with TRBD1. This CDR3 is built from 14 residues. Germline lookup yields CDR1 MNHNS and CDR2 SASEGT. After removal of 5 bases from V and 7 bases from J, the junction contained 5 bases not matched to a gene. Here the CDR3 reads CASSLGQGYGELFF. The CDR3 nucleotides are TGTGCCAGCAGTCTCGGACAGGGGTACGGGGAGCTGTTTTTT.

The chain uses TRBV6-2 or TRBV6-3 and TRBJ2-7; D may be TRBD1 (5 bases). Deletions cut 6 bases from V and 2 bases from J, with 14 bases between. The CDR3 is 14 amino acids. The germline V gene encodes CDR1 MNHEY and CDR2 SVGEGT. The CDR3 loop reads CASRGVQGPYEQYV. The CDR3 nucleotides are TGTGCCAGCAGGGGTGTCCAGGGCCCCTACGAGCAGTACGTC.

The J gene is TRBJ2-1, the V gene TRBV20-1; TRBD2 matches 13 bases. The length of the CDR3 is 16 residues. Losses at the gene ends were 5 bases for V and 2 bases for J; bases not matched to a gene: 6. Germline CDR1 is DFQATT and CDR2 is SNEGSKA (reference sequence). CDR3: CSARGLAGEAYNEQFF. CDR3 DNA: TGCAGTGCTCGCGGACTAGCGGGGGAGGCCTACAATGAGCAGTTCTTC.

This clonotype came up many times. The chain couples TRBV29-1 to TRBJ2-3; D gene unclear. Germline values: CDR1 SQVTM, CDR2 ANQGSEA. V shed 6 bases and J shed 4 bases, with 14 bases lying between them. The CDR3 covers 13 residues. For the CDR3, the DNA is TGCAGCGTCCCTGAAACGGCGGCAGATACGCAGTATTTT. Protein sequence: CSVPETAADTQYF.

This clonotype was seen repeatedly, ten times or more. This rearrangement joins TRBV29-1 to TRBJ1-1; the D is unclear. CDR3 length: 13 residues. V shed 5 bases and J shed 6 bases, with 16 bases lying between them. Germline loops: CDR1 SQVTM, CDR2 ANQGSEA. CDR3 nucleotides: TGCAGCGTTTCAGGACGGGCGAGGCCTGAAGCTTTCTTT. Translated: CSVSGRARPEAFF. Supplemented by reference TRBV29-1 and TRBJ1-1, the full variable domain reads SAVISQKPSRDICQRGTSLTIQCQVDSQVTMMFWYRQQPGQSLTLIATANQGSEATYESGFVIDKFPISRPNLTFSTLTVSNMSPEDSSIYLCSVSGRARPEAFFGQGTRLTVV.

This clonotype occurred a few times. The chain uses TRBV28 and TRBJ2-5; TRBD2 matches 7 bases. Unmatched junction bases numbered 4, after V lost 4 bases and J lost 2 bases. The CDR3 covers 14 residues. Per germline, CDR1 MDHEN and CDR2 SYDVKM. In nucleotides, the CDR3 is TGTGCCAGCAGTTCGGGACTAAATCAAGAGACCCAGTACTTC. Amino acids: CASSSGLNQETQYF.

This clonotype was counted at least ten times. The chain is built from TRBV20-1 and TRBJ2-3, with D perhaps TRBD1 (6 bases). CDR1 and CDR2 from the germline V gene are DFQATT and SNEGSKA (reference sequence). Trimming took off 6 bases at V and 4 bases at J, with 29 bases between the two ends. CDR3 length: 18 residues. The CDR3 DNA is TGCAGTGCGCGAACCAGGGGCGCGGCTTCCGGTCGCGCAGATACGCAGTATTTT. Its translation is CSARTRGAASGRADTQYF.

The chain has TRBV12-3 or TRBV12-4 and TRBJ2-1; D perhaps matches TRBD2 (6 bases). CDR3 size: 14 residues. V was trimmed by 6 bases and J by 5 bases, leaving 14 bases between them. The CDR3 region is CASSYGGENNEQFF. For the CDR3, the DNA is TGTGCCAGCAGCTACGGGGGAGAAAACAATGAGCAGTTCTTC.

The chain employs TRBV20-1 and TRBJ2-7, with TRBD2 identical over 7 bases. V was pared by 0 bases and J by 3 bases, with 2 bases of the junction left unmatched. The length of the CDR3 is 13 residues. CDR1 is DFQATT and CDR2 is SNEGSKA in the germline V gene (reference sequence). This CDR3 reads CSAREGGIYEQYF. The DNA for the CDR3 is TGCAGTGCTAGAGAGGGAGGGATCTACGAGCAGTACTTC.

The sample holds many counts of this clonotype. The CDR3 is CSARDVSYGVGTYNEQFF. CDR3 nucleotides: TGCAGTGCTAGAGATGTTTCGTATGGGGTCGGAACGTACAATGAGCAGTTCTTC. The V gene is TRBV20-1, the J gene TRBJ2-1; D unclear. Germline CDR1 reads DFQATT; CDR2 reads SNEGSKA (reference sequence). The CDR3 length is 18 residues. V dropped 0 bases and J dropped 4 bases, with 22 bases sitting between them.

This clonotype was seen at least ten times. CDR3 sequence (DNA): TGTGCCAGCAGTTTTTCAGGGATGTACAATGAGCAGTTCTTC. Protein: CASSFSGMYNEQFF. The V gene is TRBV28, the J gene TRBJ2-1, with D tentatively TRBD1 (5 bases). Germline loops: CDR1 MDHEN, CDR2 SYDVKM. The CDR3 sequence is 14 residues long. V lost 3 bases and J 4 bases, leaving 10 bases between the germline ends.

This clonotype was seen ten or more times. The CDR3 coding sequence is TGCGCCAGCAGCCAAGAGGGTACGCAGTATTTT. This encodes CASSQEGTQYF. V is TRBV4-3 and J is TRBJ2-3; D gene ambiguous. Per germline, CDR1 LGHNA and CDR2 YSLEER. This CDR3 has 11 amino acids. Trimming removed 0 bases from V and 8 bases from J, with 3 bases in between.

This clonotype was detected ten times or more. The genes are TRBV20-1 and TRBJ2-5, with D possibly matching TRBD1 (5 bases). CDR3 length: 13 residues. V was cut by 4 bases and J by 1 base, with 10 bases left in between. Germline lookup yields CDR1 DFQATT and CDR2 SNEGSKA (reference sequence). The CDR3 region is CSANRQPQETQYF. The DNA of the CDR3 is TGCAGTGCTAATCGACAGCCCCAAGAGACCCAGTACTTC.

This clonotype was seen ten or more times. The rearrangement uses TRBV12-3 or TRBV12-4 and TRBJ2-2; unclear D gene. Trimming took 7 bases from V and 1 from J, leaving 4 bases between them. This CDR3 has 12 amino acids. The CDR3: CASNGNTGELFF. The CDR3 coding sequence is TGTGCCAGCAATGGGAACACCGGGGAGCTGTTTTTT.

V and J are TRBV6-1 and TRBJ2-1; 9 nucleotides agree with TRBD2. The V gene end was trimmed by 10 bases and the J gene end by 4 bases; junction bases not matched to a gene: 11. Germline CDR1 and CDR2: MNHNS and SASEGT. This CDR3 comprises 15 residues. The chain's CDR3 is CATARSSGVYNEQFF. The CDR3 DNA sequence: TGTGCCACCGCCCGATCTAGCGGGGTATACAATGAGCAGTTCTTC.